This is a list of T cell receptor beta chains from one sample in a study of neurological immune-mediated disorders. In TCRdb, the 5' RACE reads were re-called with MiXCR into one record per CDR3 protein. The sample shows around 70,000 distinct CDR3 sequences, more than 3% of them seen only once. The specimen was PBMCs. The receptor set was obtained from a woman aged 50 to 60 with multiple sclerosis. Both conserved end residues are part of each CDR3. The D gene is left open where the match is weak. Size values are once, few and many counts, or a class for expanded clones, and some rows have none.

abundance,v_gene,len,j_gene,d_gene,CDR3nt,CDR3aa
many,TRBV12-3/TRBV12-4,15,TRBJ1-4,-,TGTGCCAGCAGTTTAAATGGAGCAACTAATGAAAAACTGTTTTTT,CASSLNGATNEKLFF
many,TRBV12-3/TRBV12-4,15,TRBJ2-3,-,TGTGCCAGCATCCTTACGGGGGCTGAAGCAGATACGCAGTATTTT,CASILTGAEADTQYF
many,TRBV5-1,15,TRBJ1-2,-,TGCGCCAGCAGCGTAGCCGGGACGGCAGGTTATGGCTACACCTTC,CASSVAGTAGYGYTF
many,TRBV7-2,16,TRBJ1-6,TRBD1,TGTGCCAGCAGCTACCAGACAGGGGGCAGAAATTCACCCCTCCACTTT,CASSYQTGGRNSPLHF
many,TRBV7-2,15,TRBJ2-2,-,TGTGCCAGCAGCCTTAATCAGGGATTCACCGGGGAGCTGTTTTTT,CASSLNQGFTGELFF
-,TRBV12-3/TRBV12-4,13,TRBJ2-7,-,TGTGCCAGCAGTTGGCTTGGTAAAAAAGAGCAGAACTTC,CASSWLGKKEQNF
many,TRBV6-5,13,TRBJ1-5,-,TGTGCCAGCAGTTACTCGAGCCGGCAGCCCCAGCATTTT,CASSYSSRQPQHF
many,TRBV6-2/TRBV6-3,13,TRBJ2-3,-,TGTGCCAGCTTCCGGTCAGGGACAGATACGCAGTATTTT,CASFRSGTDTQYF
many,TRBV18,14,TRBJ2-5,-,TGTGCCAGCTCACCACCGGAGTACCAAGAGACCCAGTACTTC,CASSPPEYQETQYF
many,TRBV5-5,15,TRBJ1-6,-,TGTGCCAGCAGCTCCCAGGGCAGGGATAATTCACCCCTCCACTTT,CASSSQGRDNSPLHF
many,TRBV20-1,15,TRBJ2-1,-,TGCAGTGCCAGGGAGAGGGCTAGCCTCTACAATGAGCAGTTCTTC,CSARERASLYNEQFF
many,TRBV7-2,16,TRBJ2-2,-,TGTGCCAGCAGCAGGGGGTCCGGGGGCTACACCGGGGAGCTGTTTTTT,CASSRGSGGYTGELFF
-,TRBV4-1,13,TRBJ2-1,-,TGCGCCAGCAGCCATTGGTCAGAATTAAAGCAGTTCTTC,CASSHWSELKQFF
many,TRBV20-1,12,TRBJ2-4,-,TGCAGTGCTAGGTTGGGTGGAGACATTCAGTACTTC,CSARLGGDIQYF
many,TRBV28,15,TRBJ2-1,-,TGTGCCAGCAGTTTACAGTCTTCCAGGGCTGGTGAGCAGTTCTTC,CASSLQSSRAGEQFF
many,TRBV29-1,17,TRBJ2-2,-,TGCAGCGTTGAAGATCGGCACGGCCTAGTTGGCACCGGGGAGCTGTTTTTT,CSVEDRHGLVGTGELFF
many,TRBV7-9,13,TRBJ2-5,TRBD1,TGTGCCAGCAGCGGACAGGGCCAAGAGACCCAGTACTTC,CASSGQGQETQYF
many,TRBV7-2,16,TRBJ2-3,-,TGTGCCAGCAGCTTAGGTTCAGGGGTTATCACAGATACGCAGTATTTT,CASSLGSGVITDTQYF
many,TRBV5-1,14,TRBJ1-1,-,TGCGCCAGCAGACAAACACGCATGAACACTGAAGCTTTCTTT,CASRQTRMNTEAFF
medium-sized,TRBV7-2,14,TRBJ2-2,-,TGTGCCAGCAGCCCTACAGGGAACACCGGGGAGCTGTTTTTT,CASSPTGNTGELFF
many,TRBV3-1,18,TRBJ2-3,TRBD2,TGTGCCAGCAGCCAAGAGCTTGTGCCCCTAGCGGTCACAGATACGCAGTATTTT,CASSQELVPLAVTDTQYF
many,TRBV5-1,14,TRBJ2-3,-,TGCGCCAGCAGCTGGGGGGACGGCACAGATACGCAGTATTTT,CASSWGDGTDTQYF
many,TRBV20-1,14,TRBJ2-4,-,TGCAGTGGAAGTGCGGGGGCGGCCAAAAACATTCAGTACTTC,CSGSAGAAKNIQYF
many,TRBV7-8,13,TRBJ2-3,-,TGTGCCAGCAGCTTAGAGGAGGGGGGGACGCAGTATTTT,CASSLEEGGTQYF
many,TRBV7-2,13,TRBJ1-5,-,TGTGCCAGCAGCTTACAGGGCAATCAGCCCCAGCATTTT,CASSLQGNQPQHF
-,TRBV9,15,TRBJ2-1,TRBD2,TGTGCCAGCAGCGGTAGCGGGGGGTCCTCCGATGAGCAGTTCTTC,CASSGSGGSSDEQFF
many,TRBV7-2,15,TRBJ2-5,-,TGTGCCAGCAGCTTAGATGGGCAGTCCCAAGAGACCCAGTACTTC,CASSLDGQSQETQYF
many,TRBV20-1,14,TRBJ2-4,-,TGCAGTGCTCTGAATCCCTTAGCCAAAAACATTCAGTACTTC,CSALNPLAKNIQYF